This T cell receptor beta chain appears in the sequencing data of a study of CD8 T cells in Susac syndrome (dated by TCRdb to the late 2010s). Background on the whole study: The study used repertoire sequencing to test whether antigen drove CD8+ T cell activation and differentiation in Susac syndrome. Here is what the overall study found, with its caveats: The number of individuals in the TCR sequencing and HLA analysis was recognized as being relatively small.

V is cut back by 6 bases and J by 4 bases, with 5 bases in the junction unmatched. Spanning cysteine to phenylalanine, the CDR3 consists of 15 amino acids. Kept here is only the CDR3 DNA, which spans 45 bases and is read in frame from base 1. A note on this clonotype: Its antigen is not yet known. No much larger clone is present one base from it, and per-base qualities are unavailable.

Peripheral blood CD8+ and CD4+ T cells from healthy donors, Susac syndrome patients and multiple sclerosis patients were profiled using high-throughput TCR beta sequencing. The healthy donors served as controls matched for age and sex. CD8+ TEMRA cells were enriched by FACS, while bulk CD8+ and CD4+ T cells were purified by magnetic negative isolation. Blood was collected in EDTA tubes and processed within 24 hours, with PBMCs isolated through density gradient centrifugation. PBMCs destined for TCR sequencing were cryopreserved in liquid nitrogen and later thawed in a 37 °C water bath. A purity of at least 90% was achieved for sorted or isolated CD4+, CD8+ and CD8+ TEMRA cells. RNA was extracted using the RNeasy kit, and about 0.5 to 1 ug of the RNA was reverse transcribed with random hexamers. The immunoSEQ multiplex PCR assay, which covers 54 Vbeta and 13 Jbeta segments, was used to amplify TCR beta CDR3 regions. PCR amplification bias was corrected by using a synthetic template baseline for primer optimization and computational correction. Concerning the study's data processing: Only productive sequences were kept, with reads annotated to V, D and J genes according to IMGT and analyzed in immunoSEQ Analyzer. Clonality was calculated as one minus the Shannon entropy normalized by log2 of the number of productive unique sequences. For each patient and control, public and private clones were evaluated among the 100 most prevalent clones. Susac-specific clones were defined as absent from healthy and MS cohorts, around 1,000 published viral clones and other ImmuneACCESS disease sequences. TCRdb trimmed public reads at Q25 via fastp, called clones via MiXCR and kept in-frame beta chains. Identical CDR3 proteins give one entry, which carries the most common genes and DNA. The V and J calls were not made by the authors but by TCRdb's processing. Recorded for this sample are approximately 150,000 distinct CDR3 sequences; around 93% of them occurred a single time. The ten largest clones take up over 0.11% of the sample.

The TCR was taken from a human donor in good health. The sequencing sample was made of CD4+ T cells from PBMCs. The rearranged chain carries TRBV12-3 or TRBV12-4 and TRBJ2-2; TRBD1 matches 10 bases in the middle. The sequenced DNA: TGTGCCAGCAGGCGGACAGGGGGTTTCACCGGGGAGCTGTTTTTT. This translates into CASRRTGGFTGELFF.